The rows below give T cell receptor beta chains drawn from one sample of a study of OX40 agonist ivuxolimab in advanced cancers. The data were produced by immunoSEQ multiplex PCR, yet TCRdb's version contains in-frame clones alone and is incomplete. The sample gives about 130,000 clones, just over 90% of which show up once; approximately 0.99% is in the top ten. The sequences come from CD4+ or CD8+ T cells sorted from blood, collected in a trial of the OX40 agonist ivuxolimab. The receptor set was obtained from an adult with an advanced solid tumor such as melanoma, head and neck, liver or kidney cancer. Both conserved end residues are part of each CDR3. The D gene is left open where the match is weak. The listing skips clone size in some rows; elsewhere it reads once, few, many or a size class.

V gene	J gene	D gene	clone size	CDR3 protein	CDR3 DNA
TRBV21-1	TRBJ1-5	NA	NA	CASTTGVVSNQPQHF	TGTGCCAGCACTACAGGGGTCGTTAGCAATCAGCCCCAGCATTTT
TRBV5-8	TRBJ2-1	TRBD2	once	CASSLGLAGGPDEQFF	TGTGCCAGCAGCTTGGGTCTAGCGGGGGGGCCGGATGAGCAGTTCTTC
TRBV28	TRBJ2-1	NA	NA	CASSRGGRQGGEQFF	TGTGCCAGCAGCAGAGGGGGGAGGCAAGGGGGTGAGCAGTTCTTC
TRBV5-1	TRBJ2-3	NA	once	CASSFGQLTDTQYF	TGCGCCAGCAGCTTTGGGCAGCTCACAGATACGCAGTATTTT
TRBV28	TRBJ1-1	TRBD1	once	CASSPPDRDTEAFF	TGTGCCAGCAGCCCCCCGGACAGGGACACTGAAGCTTTCTTT
TRBV7-2	TRBJ2-7	NA	once	CASSLSDSLYEQYF	TGTGCCAGCAGCTTGTCGGACAGCTTGTACGAGCAGTACTTC
TRBV28	TRBJ1-2	TRBD1	NA	CASSFGQGYGYTF	TGTGCCAGCAGTTTTGGACAGGGCTATGGCTACACCTTC
TRBV11-3	TRBJ2-1	TRBD2	NA	CASSFSGTSGLNEQFF	TGTGCCAGCAGCTTCTCTGGGACTAGCGGTCTGAATGAGCAGTTCTTC
TRBV27	TRBJ2-7	NA	NA	CASWTVSSYEQYF	TGTGCCAGCTGGACAGTCTCCTCCTACGAGCAGTACTTC
TRBV9	TRBJ2-4	NA	NA	CARRGTAKNIQYF	TGTGCTAGAAGGGGGACGGCGAAAAACATTCAGTACTTC
TRBV11-2	TRBJ1-5	NA	NA	CASTKGGGGNQPQHF	TGTGCCAGCACCAAAGGGGGAGGAGGCAATCAGCCCCAGCATTTT
TRBV5-8	TRBJ2-5	TRBD1	NA	CASIRGQAETQYF	TGTGCCAGCATCCGGGGACAGGCGGAGACCCAGTACTTC
TRBV4-3	TRBJ1-5	NA	NA	CASSQEVMGRQPQHF	TGCGCCAGCAGCCAAGAAGTCATGGGGCGGCAGCCCCAGCATTTT
TRBV5-1	TRBJ2-2	NA	NA	CASSRDVNTGELFF	TGCGCCAGCAGCCGGGACGTTAACACCGGGGAGCTGTTTTTT
TRBV10-3	TRBJ1-5	NA	NA	CAISESNGNQPQHF	TGTGCCATCAGTGAGTCTAACGGCAATCAGCCCCAGCATTTT
TRBV7-8	TRBJ2-7	NA	NA	CASRLTTGLSSYEQYF	TGTGCCAGCAGACTTACGACAGGATTGAGCTCCTACGAGCAGTACTTC
TRBV6-5	TRBJ2-1	NA	NA	CASSYHGVSEQFF	TGTGCCAGCAGTTACCACGGGGTGAGTGAGCAGTTCTTC
TRBV7-8	TRBJ2-1	NA	NA	CASSPPLAGINEQFF	TGTGCCAGCAGCCCACCCCTGGCGGGGATCAATGAGCAGTTCTTC
TRBV9	TRBJ1-4	NA	NA	CASSDRAANEKLFF	TGTGCCAGCAGCGACAGGGCGGCTAATGAAAAACTGTTTTTT
TRBV10-3	TRBJ2-7	TRBD2	NA	CAISEKGGTRGEQYF	TGTGCCATCAGTGAGAAAGGAGGGACTAGGGGCGAGCAGTACTTC
TRBV9	TRBJ1-6	TRBD1	NA	CASSPQDREARSPLHF	TGTGCCAGCAGCCCACAGGACAGGGAGGCGCGATCACCCCTCCACTTT
TRBV28	TRBJ1-5	NA	NA	CASSLNLLGNQPQHF	TGTGCCAGCAGTTTAAACCTTTTGGGCAATCAGCCCCAGCATTTT
TRBV5-6	TRBJ2-6	NA	NA	CASSLQEGYGANVLTF	TGTGCCAGCAGCCTGCAGGAAGGCTACGGGGCCAACGTCCTGACTTTC
TRBV7-9	TRBJ2-7	TRBD1	NA	CASSPRQGAYEQYF	TGTGCCAGCAGCCCCCGGCAGGGGGCCTACGAGCAGTACTTC
TRBV6-4	TRBJ2-1	TRBD2	NA	CASSDSSRLAGGDEQFF	TGTGCCAGCAGTGACTCTAGCCGGCTAGCGGGGGGCGATGAGCAGTTCTTC
TRBV5-1	TRBJ1-6	NA	NA	CASSLAAGEYNSPLHF	TGCGCCAGCAGCTTGGCAGCAGGGGAATATAATTCACCCCTCCACTTT
TRBV6-5	TRBJ2-7	NA	NA	CAALGGAYEQYF	TGTGCCGCCCTAGGGGGGGCCTACGAGCAGTACTTC